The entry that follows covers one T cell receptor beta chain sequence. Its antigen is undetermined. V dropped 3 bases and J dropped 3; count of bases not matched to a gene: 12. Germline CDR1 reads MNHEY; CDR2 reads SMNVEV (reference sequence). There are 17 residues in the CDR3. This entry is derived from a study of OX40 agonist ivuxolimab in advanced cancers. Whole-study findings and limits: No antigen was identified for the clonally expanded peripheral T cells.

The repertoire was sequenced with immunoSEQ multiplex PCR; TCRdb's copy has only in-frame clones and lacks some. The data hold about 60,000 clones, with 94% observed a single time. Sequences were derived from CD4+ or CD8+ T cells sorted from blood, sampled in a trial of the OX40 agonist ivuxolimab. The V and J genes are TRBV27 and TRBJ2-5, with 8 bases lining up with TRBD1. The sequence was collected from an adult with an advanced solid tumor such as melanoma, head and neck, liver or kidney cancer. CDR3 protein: CASSFHPGQGAEETQYF. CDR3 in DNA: TGTGCCAGCAGTTTTCATCCTGGGCAGGGGGCAGAAGAGACCCAGTACTTC.